This T cell receptor beta chain was identified during a study of T cell clonotyping in hematopoietic cell transplantation. Produced via immunoSEQ multiplex PCR; TCRdb's table is partial and in-frame only. The profile shows about 5,900 clones, 77% of them singletons. In this sample, this clone turned up a few times. The target antigen is unknown. Recipients were bled about 28 days pretransplant and at posttransplant days 30, 100, 180. Study-wide findings and caveats: After transplant, recipient diversity fell while pathologically expanded clonotypes grew through day 180. At the given depth, recipient repertoires were over 95% de novo clonotypes. Without cell sorting, CD4 versus CD8 contributions remain unresolved.

The sequencing used PBMCs, collected 100 days after allogeneic stem cell transplant. The TCR originated in a female patient aged 30 to 40 who had an allogeneic stem cell transplant, so the T cells may come from the graft donor. Some clones in this sample may be carry-over from other donors' samples.

The CDR3 DNA reads as TGTGCCTGGCACATGAACACTGAAGCTTTCTTT. This translates into CAWHMNTEAFF. The chain combines TRBV30 with TRBJ1-1; D unresolved. This CDR3 is 11 amino acids long. V was shortened by 5 bases and J by 0 bases, with 4 bases between the two germline ends. Looked up from germline, CDR1 is GTSNPN and CDR2 is SVGIG (reference sequence).